This T cell receptor (beta chain) was obtained from a study of shared clonotypes between healthy human individuals. Study outcomes and limitations: It was anticipated that sequencing depth would influence how many clonotypes donors shared.

Sorted subsets were amplified in replicate PCRs using 150 to 250 ng DNA, roughly 30,000 T cell genomes. The protocol was immunoSEQ multiplex PCR, while the TCRdb copy is restricted to in-frame clones and leaves out a portion. The sample lists a few million clones, around 95% seen once, with roughly 0.13% in the top ten. On this clone: The antigen is undetermined.

Specimen: naive CD4+ T cells sorted from blood. Subset: CD45RA+ positively selected. The receptor was isolated from a man in his late teens or twenties in good health.

CDR3 sequence (DNA): TGTGCCTGGAGCCATTACAGGCTATTTAGCACAGATACGCAGTATTTT. Translated, it gives CAWSHYRLFSTDTQYF. The chain uses TRBV30 and TRBJ2-3, with a tentative D call TRBD1 (5 bases). This CDR3 region has 16 residues. The V end was cut by 3 bases, the J end by 0 bases, with 16 bases between. Germline V gives CDR1 GTSNPN, CDR2 SVGIG (reference sequence).